This T cell receptor beta chain is from a study of identical twins. Notes on the study in general: Zero-insertion results could be subject to partial confounding by invariant MAIT and iNKT cells.

Looked up from germline, CDR1 is ENHRY and CDR2 is SYGVKD. V dropped 0 bases and J dropped 9 bases, with 9 bases sitting between them. The CDR3 is 12 residues long. From the 5' RACE reads, TCRdb called clonotypes with MiXCR, one entry per CDR3 protein. This repertoire shows hundreds of thousands of distinct CDR3 sequences, roughly a quarter found once; its top ten account for roughly 2.8%. Regarding this clonotype: Its target is not known.

A further study also used this sample, focusing on T cells expressing NK-cell markers.

This sequence joins TRBV10-3 and TRBJ2-7, with no clear D. This TCR was recovered from a woman under 30 in good health. The sequencing input was CD4+ T cells sorted from blood. CDR3 amino acids: CAISESWTGQYF. DNA for the CDR3: TGTGCCATCAGTGAGTCCTGGACGGGGCAGTACTTC.